The 21 T cell receptor beta chains below all came from one sample that was sequenced in a study of cytomegalovirus exposure and HLA in healthy donors. PCR amplification relied on 60 Vbeta primers (plus 13 Jbeta primers). Produced via immunoSEQ multiplex PCR; TCRdb's table is partial and in-frame only. The sample holds around 62,000 clones; roughly 76% are singletons and the top ten take about 8.2%. Input material: PBMCs. These receptors were collected from a man in his 60s in good health and CMV-seropositive.

This clone came up once. The chain uses TRBV10-2 and TRBJ2-4; TRBD2 is a possible D gene (6 bases). This CDR3 has 11 amino acids. Germline values: CDR1 WSHSY, CDR2 SAAADI. Deletions cut 8 bases from V and 8 bases from J, with 10 bases between. The CDR3 sequence is CASGTGDIQYF. The CDR3, as DNA: TGCGCCAGCGGGACTGGGGACATTCAGTACTTC.

CDR3 sequence (DNA): TGCGCCAGCAGGTTGACTAGCGGGGTTACCGGGGAGCTGTTTTTT. Protein sequence: CASRLTSGVTGELFF. This sequence joins TRBV5-1 and TRBJ2-2; 11 bases map to TRBD2. Losses at the gene ends were 5 bases for V and 5 bases for J; bases not matched to a gene: 5. CDR3 size: 15 residues. Germline CDR1 SGHRS, CDR2 YFSETQ.

The rearrangement joins TRBV5-6 to TRBJ2-4; tentatively, D is TRBD1 (6 bases). The V and J ends lost 3 bases and 3 bases respectively, with 13 bases between them. The CDR3 has 15 residues. CDR1 and CDR2 from the germline V gene are SGHDT and YYEEEE. This CDR3 reads CASSSYRENKNIQYF. Here the CDR3 DNA reads TGTGCCAGCAGCTCCTACAGGGAGAACAAAAACATTCAGTACTTC.

The J gene is TRBJ1-5, the V gene TRBV2; D is perhaps TRBD1 (5 bases). Germline CDR1 reads SNHLY; CDR2 reads FYNNEI. The CDR3 runs 14 residues. Trimming removed 2 bases from V and 6 bases from J, with 11 bases in between. The CDR3: CASSESGGGQPQHF. The CDR3, as DNA: TGTGCCAGCAGTGAATCTGGGGGGGGTCAGCCCCAGCATTTT.

This clone has only a few counts. The J gene is TRBJ1-1, the V gene TRBV10-3; the D gene is possibly TRBD1 (6 bases). Germline V gives CDR1 ENHRY, CDR2 SYGVKD. The V end was cut by 0 bases, the J end by 5 bases, with 19 bases between. The CDR3 is made up of 17 amino acids. For the CDR3, the DNA is TGTGCCATCAGTGAGTCGGTGGACAGTCAATTGGGAACTGAAGCTTTCTTT. This translates into CAISESVDSQLGTEAFF.

This sequence joins TRBV11-2 and TRBJ1-3; weak D call: TRBD1 (6 bases). This CDR3 is built from 14 residues. Trimming removed 6 bases from V and 2 bases from J, with 11 bases in between. Looked up from germline, CDR1 is SGHAT and CDR2 is FQNNGV. CDR3 protein: CASSSDRTGNTIYF. The CDR3, as DNA: TGTGCCAGCAGTTCTGACAGGACTGGAAACACCATATATTTT.

The rearrangement joins TRBV27 to TRBJ2-7; D not certain. V was clipped by 2 bases and J by 0 bases, with 8 bases between them. Per the germline V gene, CDR1 is MNHEY and CDR2 is SMNVEV (reference sequence). The CDR3 covers 14 residues. CDR3 in amino acids: CASSLIQASYEQYF. The CDR3 DNA reads as TGTGCCAGCAGTTTAATTCAGGCCTCCTACGAGCAGTACTTC.

This clone has just one count. The chain carries TRBV11-2 and TRBJ2-2; 13 bases fit TRBD2. The length of the CDR3 is 18 residues. Germline CDR1 is SGHAT and CDR2 is FQNNGV. V dropped 5 bases and J dropped 4; count of bases not matched to a gene: 10. CDR3 sequence reads: CASSPGGLAGRITGELFF. In DNA form, the CDR3 reads TGTGCCAGCAGCCCAGGGGGACTAGCGGGAAGAATCACCGGGGAGCTGTTTTTT.

This chain links TRBV5-5 with TRBJ1-1; D call uncertain. V shed 0 bases and J shed 8 bases, with 8 bases lying between them. Germline loops: CDR1 SGHKS, CDR2 YYEKEE (reference sequence). The CDR3 spans 12 residues. The CDR3 reads CASSLDAGEAFF. In nucleotides, the CDR3 is TGTGCCAGCAGCTTGGATGCGGGAGAAGCTTTCTTT.

The gene calls are TRBV6-6 and TRBJ1-5, with 8 bases fitting TRBD1. The CDR3 covers 16 residues. The J segment lost 1 base and the V segment lost 2 bases, leaving 4 bases of the junction unmatched. From germline, CDR1 is MNHNY and CDR2 SVGAGI (reference sequence). The CDR3 region has the DNA TGTGCCAGCAGTTACGCTCAGGGGGCGAGCAATCAGCCCCAGCATTTT. This gives the protein CASSYAQGASNQPQHF.

The chain carries TRBV6-1 and TRBJ1-6, with unresolved D. Per the germline V gene, CDR1 is MNHNS and CDR2 is SASEGT. This CDR3 spans 18 amino acids. V lost 0 bases and J lost 5, with 17 bases in between. The DNA of the CDR3 is TGTGCCAGCAGTGAAGCGCTAATCCCAAGTTCTGATAATTCACCCCTCCACTTT. Encoded protein: CASSEALIPSSDNSPLHF.

The rearrangement uses TRBV7-8 and TRBJ1-2; 8 positions agree with TRBD1. The CDR3 is made up of 17 amino acids. The junction had 11 bases not matched to a gene; V was cut back by 1 base and J by 4 bases. CDR1 is SGHVS, CDR2 FQNEAQ, per germline. The CDR3 nucleotides read TGTGCCAGCAGCTTAGTGGTGAGGACAGGGCCATTCTATGGCTACACCTTC. It yields the protein CASSLVVRTGPFYGYTF.

J is TRBJ2-3 and V is TRBV7-6, with 13 nucleotides matching TRBD2. Germline values: CDR1 SGHVS, CDR2 FNYEAQ. The CDR3 has 15 residues. Trimming took 6 bases from V and 4 from J; bases not matched to a gene: 4. CDR3 bases: TGTGCCAGCAGTCCTACTAGCGGGGGGGCAGATACGCAGTATTTT. Amino acid sequence: CASSPTSGGADTQYF.

The chain carries TRBV11-2 and TRBJ2-3, with D perhaps matching TRBD2 (6 bases). The CDR3 sequence is 17 residues long. The V gene lost 5 bases and the J gene lost 2 bases, with 20 bases spanning the gap. Germline assignment: CDR1 SGHAT and CDR2 FQNNGV. CDR3 residues: CASSLRRDRGLTDTQYF. In nucleotides, the CDR3 is TGTGCCAGCAGCCTACGGCGGGACCGAGGACTCACAGATACGCAGTATTTT.

The chain carries TRBV11-2 and TRBJ2-7, with TRBD2 as a possible D gene (5 bases). Trimming removed 0 bases at V and 2 bases at J, with 11 bases between. The length of the CDR3 is 15 residues. The germline gives CDR1 SGHAT, CDR2 FQNNGV. CDR3 amino acids: CASSLEGGATYEQYF. As DNA, the CDR3 is TGTGCCAGCAGCTTAGAAGGAGGAGCGACCTACGAGCAGTACTTC.

This sequence joins TRBV21-1 and TRBJ2-7; TRBD2 is the table's D call and was not checked against the DNA. TRBV21-1 is flagged as a pseudogene. The CDR3 covers 16 residues. The CDR3 region is CASSKAPRGVYYEQYF. In DNA, the CDR3 is TGTGCCAGCAGCAAAGCGCCCAGAGGTGTTTACTACGAGCAGTACTTC.

The rearrangement uses TRBV7-9 and TRBJ1-4, with 9 bases lining up with TRBD1. The V segment lost 4 bases and the J segment 5 bases; nucleotides outside the gene matches: 8. The germline V gene encodes CDR1 SEHNR and CDR2 FQNEAQ (reference sequence). The length of the CDR3 is 16 residues. The CDR3 is CASSSNTGTGNEKLFF. CDR3 sequence (DNA): TGTGCCAGCAGCTCCAATACCGGGACAGGGAATGAAAAACTGTTTTTT.

The chain uses TRBV29-1 and TRBJ2-7; D might be TRBD1 (5 bases). The germline V gene has CDR1 SQVTM and CDR2 ANQGSEA. V shed 7 bases and J shed 3 bases, with 13 bases lying between them. The CDR3 runs to 12 residues. CDR3 protein: CSAWGSNYEQYF. The CDR3 coding sequence is TGCAGCGCTTGGGGCAGCAACTACGAGCAGTACTTC.

The J gene is TRBJ1-5, the V gene TRBV19; D ambiguous. Trimming stripped 5 bases from V and 2 bases from J, with 19 bases between. The CDR3 consists of 17 residues. Per germline, CDR1 LNHDA and CDR2 SQIVND (reference sequence). For the CDR3, the DNA is TGTGCCAGTAGTTTCCTTAGCAGAGGCGGTGGCAATCAGCCCCAGCATTTT. This translates into CASSFLSRGGGNQPQHF.

This clone was observed a single time. The chain links TRBV5-1 to TRBJ2-5; perhaps TRBD2 as D (7 bases). Trimming took 4 bases from V and 4 from J, leaving 14 bases between them. This CDR3 spans 14 amino acids. The germline CDR1 and CDR2 sequences are SGHRS and YFSETQ. The chain's CDR3 is CASSPGGGGETQYF. For the CDR3, the DNA is TGCGCCAGCAGCCCCGGGGGAGGGGGAGAGACCCAGTACTTC. Complete variable domain (other parts from reference TRBV5-1 and TRBJ2-5): KAGVTQTPRYLIKTRGQQVTLSCSPISGHRSVSWYQQTPGQGLQFLFEYFSETQRNKGNFPGRFSGRQFSNSRSEMNVSTLELGDSALYLCASSPGGGGETQYFGPGTRLLVL.

V usage is TRBV6-6 and J usage is TRBJ2-7, with a weak D call TRBD2 (6 bases). Germline assignment: CDR1 MNHNY and CDR2 SVGAGI (reference sequence). The CDR3 length is 15 residues. The germline V and J ends were trimmed by 2 bases and 2 bases, with 13 bases remaining between them. The CDR3 DNA reads as TGTGCCAGCAGTTACGAGCTAGCGACTACCTACGAGCAGTACTTC. This encodes CASSYELATTYEQYF.